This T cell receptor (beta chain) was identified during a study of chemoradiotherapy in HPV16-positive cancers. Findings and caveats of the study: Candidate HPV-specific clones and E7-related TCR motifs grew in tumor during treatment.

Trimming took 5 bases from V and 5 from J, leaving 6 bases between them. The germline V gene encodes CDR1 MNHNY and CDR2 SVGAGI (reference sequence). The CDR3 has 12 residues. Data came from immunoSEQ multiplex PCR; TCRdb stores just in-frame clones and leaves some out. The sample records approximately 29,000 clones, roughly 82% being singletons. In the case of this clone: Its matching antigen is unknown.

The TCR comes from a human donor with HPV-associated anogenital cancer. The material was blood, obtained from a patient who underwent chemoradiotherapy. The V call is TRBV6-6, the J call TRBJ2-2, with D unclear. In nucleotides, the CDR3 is TGTGCCAGCAGTCCTACGACCGGGGAGCTGTTTTTT. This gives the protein CASSPTTGELFF.